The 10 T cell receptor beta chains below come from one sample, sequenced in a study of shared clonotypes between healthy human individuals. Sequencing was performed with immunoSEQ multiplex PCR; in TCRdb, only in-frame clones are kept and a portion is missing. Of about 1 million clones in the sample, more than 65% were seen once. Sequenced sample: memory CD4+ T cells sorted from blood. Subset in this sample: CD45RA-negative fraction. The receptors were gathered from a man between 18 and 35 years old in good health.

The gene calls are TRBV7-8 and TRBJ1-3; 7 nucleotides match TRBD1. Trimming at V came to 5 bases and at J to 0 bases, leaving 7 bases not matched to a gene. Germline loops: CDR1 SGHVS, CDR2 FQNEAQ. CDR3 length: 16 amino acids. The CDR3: CASSLTGWPSGNTIYF. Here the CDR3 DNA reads TGTGCCAGCAGCCTGACAGGGTGGCCCTCTGGAAACACCATATATTTT.

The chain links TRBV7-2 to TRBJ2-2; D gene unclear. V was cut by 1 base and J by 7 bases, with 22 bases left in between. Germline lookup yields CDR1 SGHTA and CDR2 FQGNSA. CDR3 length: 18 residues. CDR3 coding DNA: TGTGCCAGCAGCTTAGTTTTGGGGAAGGCCGGCACGGGCGGGGAGCTGTTTTTT. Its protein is CASSLVLGKAGTGGELFF. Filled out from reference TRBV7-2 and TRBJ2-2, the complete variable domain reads GAGVSQSPSNKVTEKGKDVELRCDPISGHTALYWYRQSLGQGLEFLIYFQGNSAPDKSGLPSDRFSAERTGGSVSTLTIQRTQQEDSAVYLCASSLVLGKAGTGGELFFGEGSRLTVL.

CDR3 in DNA: TGTGCCAGCTCACCCCGGGACCGCACCTACGAGCAGTACTTC. This encodes CASSPRDRTYEQYF. The chain uses TRBV18 and TRBJ2-7; D is possibly TRBD1 or TRBD2 (5 bases each). The CDR3 is 14 amino acids. V gave up 3 bases and J gave up 2 bases, with 11 bases separating them. Germline V gene data show CDR1 as KGHSH and CDR2 as LQKENI.

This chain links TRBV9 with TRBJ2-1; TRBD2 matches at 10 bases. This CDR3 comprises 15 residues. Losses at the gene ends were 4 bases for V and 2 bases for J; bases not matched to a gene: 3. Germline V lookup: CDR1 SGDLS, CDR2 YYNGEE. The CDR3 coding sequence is TGTGCCAGCAGCCTAGCGGGAGACCCCTACAATGAGCAGTTCTTC. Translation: CASSLAGDPYNEQFF.

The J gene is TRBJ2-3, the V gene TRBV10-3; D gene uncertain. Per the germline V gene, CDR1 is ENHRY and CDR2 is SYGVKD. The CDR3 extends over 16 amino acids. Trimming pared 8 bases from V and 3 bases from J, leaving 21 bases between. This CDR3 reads CAISPSQTLATDTQYF. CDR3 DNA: TGTGCCATCTCTCCCTCCCAGACTCTCGCTACAGATACGCAGTATTTT.

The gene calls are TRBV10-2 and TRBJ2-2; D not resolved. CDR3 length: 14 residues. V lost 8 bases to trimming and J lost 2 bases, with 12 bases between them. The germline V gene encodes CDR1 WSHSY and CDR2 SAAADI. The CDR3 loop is CASFGGDNTGELFF. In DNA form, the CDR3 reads TGCGCCAGCTTTGGTGGGGATAACACCGGGGAGCTGTTTTTT.

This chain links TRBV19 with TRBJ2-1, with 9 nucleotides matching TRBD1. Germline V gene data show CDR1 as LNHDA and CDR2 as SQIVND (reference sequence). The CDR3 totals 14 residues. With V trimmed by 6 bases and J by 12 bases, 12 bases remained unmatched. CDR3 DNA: TGTGCCAGTAGGGCACCGGGACAGGGCAGGGGGCAGTTCTTC. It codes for CASRAPGQGRGQFF.

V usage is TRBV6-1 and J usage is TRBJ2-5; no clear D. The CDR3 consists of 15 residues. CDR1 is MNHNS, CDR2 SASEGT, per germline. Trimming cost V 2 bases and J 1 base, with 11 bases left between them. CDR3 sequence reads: CASSESRSGQETQYF. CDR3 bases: TGTGCCAGCAGTGAAAGCAGGTCAGGCCAAGAGACCCAGTACTTC.

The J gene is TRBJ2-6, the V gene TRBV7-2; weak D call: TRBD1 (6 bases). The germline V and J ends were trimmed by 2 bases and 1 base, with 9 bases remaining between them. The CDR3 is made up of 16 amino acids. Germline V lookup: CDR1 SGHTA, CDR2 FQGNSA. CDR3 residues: CASSLQTGSGANVLTF. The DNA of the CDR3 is TGTGCCAGCAGCTTACAAACAGGGTCTGGGGCCAACGTCCTGACTTTC.

The CDR3 is CASSTRSGTNTGELFF. In nucleotides, the CDR3 is TGTGCCAGTAGTACGCGTAGCGGAACGAACACCGGGGAGCTGTTTTTT. The chain couples TRBV19 to TRBJ2-2, with D possibly matching TRBD2 (6 bases). CDR1 and CDR2 from the germline V gene are LNHDA and SQIVND (reference sequence). This CDR3 has 16 residues. The V gene lost 4 bases and the J gene lost 0 bases, with 12 bases spanning the gap.